These T cell receptor beta chains were read from a single sample in a study of blood T cell repertoires in COVID-19. TCRdb's copy holds only in-frame clones and misses some; the assay was immunoSEQ multiplex PCR. The sample lists more than 85,000 clones, roughly 90% occurring once. Material: peripheral blood. These receptors were obtained from a human donor with COVID-19, enrolled during active disease. The donor label of this sample is uncertain. CDR3s include the opening cysteine and the closing phenylalanine or tryptophan. D genes are given only for firm matches. Clone size is not always given. Where it is, it says once, few, many or a class for expanded clones.

J	size	D	V	DNA	CDR3
TRBJ2-5	.	.	TRBV12-3/TRBV12-4	TGTGCCAGCAGTTCCCAGCGGGCGGAGACCCAGTACTTC	CASSSQRAETQYF
TRBJ1-2	.	.	TRBV6-5	TGTGCCAGCAGTTACTCCCGGACAGCATATGGCTACACCTTC	CASSYSRTAYGYTF
TRBJ1-2	.	TRBD1	TRBV5-1	TGCGCCAGCAGCTTGGGGACAGGGTGGCACTATGGCTACACCTTC	CASSLGTGWHYGYTF
TRBJ2-7	.	TRBD1	TRBV29-1	TGCAGCGTTTCGGGACAGGGCGAGCAGTACTTC	CSVSGQGEQYF
TRBJ2-7	.	TRBD1	TRBV6-2/TRBV6-3	TGTGCCAGCAGTACCGGGACAGGGGCCAGGGTCTCCTACGAGCAGTACTTC	CASSTGTGARVSYEQYF
TRBJ2-7	.	TRBD1	TRBV7-6	TGTGCCAGCAGCTTAGGGGGACAGCAGGCCTACGAGCAGTACTTC	CASSLGGQQAYEQYF
TRBJ1-1	.	TRBD1	TRBV3-1/TRBV3-2	TGTGCCAGCAGCCAGGCAGACAGGGCCACTGAAGCTTTCTTT	CASSQADRATEAFF
TRBJ1-6	once	TRBD1	TRBV5-4	TGTGCCAGCAGCCTCTCGACAGGGGCGAATTCACCCCTCCACTTT	CASSLSTGANSPLHF
TRBJ2-5	.	TRBD1	TRBV6-5	TGTGCCAGTAGGACAGGGGGCGGGGAGACCCAGTACTTC	CASRTGGGETQYF
TRBJ2-7	.	TRBD2	TRBV11-2	TGTGCCAGCAGCCTAGCGGGAGACTACGAGCAGTACTTC	CASSLAGDYEQYF
TRBJ2-2	.	TRBD1	TRBV7-9	TGTGCCAGCAGCTCAACCCGGGACAGTATATACACCGGGGAGCTGTTTTTT	CASSSTRDSIYTGELFF
TRBJ1-5	once	.	TRBV6-4	TGTGCCAGCAGTGTTGGGCCTGGGAGCAATCAGCCCCAGCATTTT	CASSVGPGSNQPQHF
TRBJ1-1	.	.	TRBV2	TGTGCCAGCAGTGATGACGGGTACACTGAAGCTTTCTTT	CASSDDGYTEAFF
TRBJ2-7	once	TRBD1	TRBV18	TGTGCCAGCTCACCCCTGACAGGGTCCCACGAGCAGTACTTC	CASSPLTGSHEQYF
TRBJ1-3	.	.	TRBV6-5	TGTGCCAGCAGCCGCACAGGCGACCCTGGAAACACCATATATTTT	CASSRTGDPGNTIYF
TRBJ1-2	few	TRBD1	TRBV6-5	TGTGCCAGCAGTTACCGCGGACAGGGAAATGGCTACACCTTC	CASSYRGQGNGYTF
TRBJ1-1	.	.	TRBV18	TGTGCCAGCTCACCCCGGTCATCGAACACTGAAGCTTTCTTT	CASSPRSSNTEAFF
TRBJ2-7	once	.	TRBV5-5	TGTGCCAGCAGCCGCCCAGGCGCGGTTGGAGGGGAGCAGTACTTC	CASSRPGAVGGEQYF
TRBJ1-2	.	TRBD1	TRBV19	TGTGCCAGTGCCCCCGGGACAGGGTTGAGTCATATGCGGGGCTACACCTTC	CASAPGTGLSHMRGYTF
TRBJ2-5	.	TRBD2	TRBV3-1/TRBV3-2	TGTGCCAGCAGCCAAGGATCCCGGGGGGGCCAAGAGACCCAGTACTTC	CASSQGSRGGQETQYF
TRBJ2-2	.	TRBD2	TRBV10-2	TGCGCCAGCAGGGGCCTAGCGGGAGATACCGGGGAGCTGTTTTTT	CASRGLAGDTGELFF
TRBJ1-2	few	.	TRBV29-1	TGCAGCGTTGGACCTGCCGGGGATGGCTACACCTTC	CSVGPAGDGYTF
TRBJ1-4	.	.	TRBV28	TGTGCCAGCAAAGCGGTGGGGGAAAAACTGTTTTTT	CASKAVGEKLFF
TRBJ1-2	.	.	TRBV3-1/TRBV3-2	TGTGCCAGCAGCCAAGTAACAGGGAGGGATGGCTACACCTTC	CASSQVTGRDGYTF
TRBJ2-3	.	TRBD1	TRBV5-1	TGCGCCAGCAGCCCGACAGAGGGGGCCGCGTATTTT	CASSPTEGAAYF
TRBJ1-6	.	TRBD1	TRBV18	TGTGCCAGCTCACTTGTCGGACAGGGAGTAAGTCGATCACCCCTCCACTTT	CASSLVGQGVSRSPLHF
TRBJ1-2	once	.	TRBV27	TGTGCCAGCGGCAACAGGCCGATGAGCTATGGCTACACCTTC	CASGNRPMSYGYTF
TRBJ2-1	.	.	TRBV6-4	TGTGCCAGCAGCCCCCTACCGGACAGCTTCTCCTACAATGAGCAGTTCTTC	CASSPLPDSFSYNEQFF
TRBJ1-2	.	.	TRBV30	TGTGCCTGGAGCCAAGGAGGACCTTCCCCCCCCTATGGCTACACCTTC	CAWSQGGPSPPYGYTF
TRBJ2-5	.	TRBD2	TRBV6-5	TGTGCCAGCAGTTACTCTAGCGGGCAAGAGACCCAGTACTTC	CASSYSSGQETQYF
TRBJ2-7	.	TRBD1	TRBV14	TGTGCCAGCAGCCTAACCGGGACAGGGACCAACGAGCAGTACTTC	CASSLTGTGTNEQYF
TRBJ1-5	.	.	TRBV3-1/TRBV3-2	TGTGCCAGCAGCCAAGGGGGGACAAGCAATCAGCCCCAGCATTTT	CASSQGGTSNQPQHF
TRBJ2-5	.	TRBD2	TRBV5-1	TGCGCCAGCAGCTTGGCAGCGGGAGGACGCGAGACCCAGTACTTC	CASSLAAGGRETQYF
TRBJ1-3	.	.	TRBV7-9	TGTGCCAGCAGCCCTAGACTGGACTCTGGAAACACCATATATTTT	CASSPRLDSGNTIYF
TRBJ1-5	once	.	TRBV6-1	TGTGCCAGCAGTGAAATGGGGTCTGGGGGGGGTAGCAATCAGCCCCAGCATTTT	CASSEMGSGGGSNQPQHF
TRBJ2-3	.	.	TRBV21-1	TGTGCCAGCAGCCGGACAGGTAGATCAGATACGCAGTATTTT	CASSRTGRSDTQYF
TRBJ1-1	.	.	TRBV3-1/TRBV3-2	TGTGCCAGCAGCCAAGTAGAGGACACTGAAGCTTTCTTT	CASSQVEDTEAFF
TRBJ1-2	once	TRBD1	TRBV28	TGTGCATACCGGGACAGGGGGCGCTTAGAGGAAGGCTACACCTTC	CAYRDRGRLEEGYTF
TRBJ2-3	.	TRBD2	TRBV6-5	TGTGCCAGCAGTTACTCGCAGGGCGGGGGGGCGGATACGCAGTATTTT	CASSYSQGGGADTQYF
TRBJ2-7	.	TRBD1	TRBV10-2	TGCGCCAGCAGTCCCGGACAGGGTTCCCACGAGCAGTACTTC	CASSPGQGSHEQYF
TRBJ1-1	.	.	TRBV11-2	TGTGCCAGCAGCTTAGATGGGGCGGAGAACACTGAAGCTTTCTTT	CASSLDGAENTEAFF
TRBJ1-1	.	.	TRBV7-8	TGTGCCAGCAGCCCCGACAGCACTGAAGCTTTCTTT	CASSPDSTEAFF
TRBJ1-6	.	TRBD1	TRBV3-1/TRBV3-2	TGTGCCAGCAGTCTAAATCCGGGACAGGGGGACTCACCCCTCCACTTT	CASSLNPGQGDSPLHF
TRBJ1-1	.	TRBD1	TRBV6-6	TGTGCCAGCAGTTACCGGGACAGTGAAGCTTTCTTT	CASSYRDSEAFF
TRBJ2-6	medium-sized	.	TRBV3-1/TRBV3-2	TGTGCCAGCAGCCCGAGCCTCTACGGGGGGCCCTCCTCTGGGGCCAACGTCCTGACTTTC	CASSPSLYGGPSSGANVLTF
TRBJ1-2	.	TRBD1	TRBV4-1	TGCGCCAGCAGCCAAGATCGGGGACAGGCCTATGGCTACACCTTC	CASSQDRGQAYGYTF
TRBJ1-3	.	.	TRBV7-6	TGTGCCAGCAGCAGGCAGGGTGACGCTCTCTCTGGAAACACCATATATTTT	CASSRQGDALSGNTIYF
TRBJ2-7	.	.	TRBV6-2/TRBV6-3	TGTGCCAGCAGTTACTCACAGGGCTCCTACGAGCAGTACTTC	CASSYSQGSYEQYF
TRBJ1-1	.	TRBD1	TRBV11-2	TGTGCCAGCAGCTCGAGACAGGGGGAGGGCACTGAAGCTTTCTTT	CASSSRQGEGTEAFF
TRBJ2-1	.	TRBD2	TRBV9	TGTGCCAGCAGCGTACTAGCGGATTACAATGAGCAGTTCTTC	CASSVLADYNEQFF